Listed below are T cell receptor beta chains from one sample, sequenced in a study of spatial heterogeneity in lung cancer. Via MiXCR, TCRdb re-called the 5' RACE reads, giving one row per CDR3 protein. The sample holds nearly 5,000 distinct CDR3 sequences; roughly 14% are singletons and the top ten take about a tenth. The sample was lung tumor tissue, taken at surgery. The receptors originated from a female donor with early-stage non-small cell lung cancer. Each CDR3 is given with its conserved first and last residue. Each record gives: J gene, D gene, V gene, clone size, CDR3 DNA, CDR3 protein. A D gene is named only where the DNA matches it firmly. Clone sizes are given selectively: once, few, many, or a class where the clone is expanded.

j_gene: TRBJ2-3; d_gene: TRBD2; v_gene: TRBV9; abundance: many; CDR3nt: TGTGCCAGCAGCGTAGGACCGACTAGCGGAACCGTGACAGATACGCAGTATTTT; CDR3aa: CASSVGPTSGTVTDTQYF
j_gene: TRBJ2-5; d_gene: NA; v_gene: TRBV12-3/TRBV12-4; abundance: medium-sized; CDR3nt: TGTGCCAGCAGTTTAGGACAGGGGGCGACTAGCGGGGTGGAGACCCAGTACTTC; CDR3aa: CASSLGQGATSGVETQYF
j_gene: TRBJ1-2; d_gene: NA; v_gene: TRBV5-6; abundance: many; CDR3nt: TGTGCCAGCAGCTTTTTAAATCGGGGACCCAATGGCTACACCTTC; CDR3aa: CASSFLNRGPNGYTF
j_gene: TRBJ2-1; d_gene: NA; v_gene: TRBV24-1; abundance: NA; CDR3nt: TGTGCCACCAGTATGGTTGGAGGAGGTGAGCAGTTCTTC; CDR3aa: CATSMVGGGEQFF
j_gene: TRBJ2-3; d_gene: NA; v_gene: TRBV7-8; abundance: medium-sized; CDR3nt: TGTGCCAGCAGCTTAGACGTTGCGGGCGGGCTAGCTTTTCCGGGCACAGATACGCAGTATTTT; CDR3aa: CASSLDVAGGLAFPGTDTQYF
j_gene: TRBJ2-7; d_gene: TRBD1; v_gene: TRBV30; abundance: medium-sized; CDR3nt: TGTGCCTGGGGACAGGGCCCCTACGAGCAGTACTTC; CDR3aa: CAWGQGPYEQYF
j_gene: TRBJ1-2; d_gene: NA; v_gene: TRBV28; abundance: medium-sized; CDR3nt: TGTGCCAGCACCAACACCTACCAGGGGAGAGGGGGCTACACCTTC; CDR3aa: CASTNTYQGRGGYTF
j_gene: TRBJ1-5; d_gene: NA; v_gene: TRBV2; abundance: medium-sized; CDR3nt: TGTGCCAGCAGTCTCCAGGGATTTGGGAGCAATCAGCCCCAGCATTTT; CDR3aa: CASSLQGFGSNQPQHF
j_gene: TRBJ1-5; d_gene: NA; v_gene: TRBV27; abundance: NA; CDR3nt: TGTGCCAGCAGTCTGGGGGATGGGACCAATCAGCCCCAGCATTTT; CDR3aa: CASSLGDGTNQPQHF
j_gene: TRBJ2-5; d_gene: NA; v_gene: TRBV6-5; abundance: medium-sized; CDR3nt: TGTGCCAGCAGCCTACGGGCTAGCTTCAGTCCAACGGGAGAGACCCAGTACTTC; CDR3aa: CASSLRASFSPTGETQYF
j_gene: TRBJ2-1; d_gene: NA; v_gene: TRBV5-1; abundance: medium-sized; CDR3nt: TGCGCCAGCAGCGGGGGATATTACAATGAGCAGTTCTTC; CDR3aa: CASSGGYYNEQFF
j_gene: TRBJ1-2; d_gene: TRBD1; v_gene: TRBV6-5; abundance: few; CDR3nt: TGTGCCAGCAGTCGATTACAGGGGAGCTATGGCTACACCTTC; CDR3aa: CASSRLQGSYGYTF
j_gene: TRBJ2-1; d_gene: NA; v_gene: TRBV7-2; abundance: many; CDR3nt: TGTGCCAGCAGCTTAGTCCTGCTGGGTAAGGATGAGCAGTTCTTC; CDR3aa: CASSLVLLGKDEQFF
j_gene: TRBJ1-4; d_gene: NA; v_gene: TRBV11-2; abundance: medium-sized; CDR3nt: TGTGCCAGCAGCCTATCTTGGACTAATGAAAAACTGTTTTTT; CDR3aa: CASSLSWTNEKLFF
j_gene: TRBJ2-1; d_gene: NA; v_gene: TRBV30; abundance: medium-sized; CDR3nt: TGTGCCTTCGAAGCCGAGGTCGGGGATGAGCAGTTCTTC; CDR3aa: CAFEAEVGDEQFF
j_gene: TRBJ1-5; d_gene: TRBD1; v_gene: TRBV6-1; abundance: few; CDR3nt: TGTGCCAGCTCGAAGGTGTCAGGGGGCGGCAATCAGCCCCAGCATTTT; CDR3aa: CASSKVSGGGNQPQHF
j_gene: TRBJ2-2; d_gene: NA; v_gene: TRBV7-8; abundance: few; CDR3nt: TGTGCCAGCAGCTTGAAGGGGACCGGGGAGCTGTTTTTT; CDR3aa: CASSLKGTGELFF
j_gene: TRBJ2-7; d_gene: NA; v_gene: TRBV5-1; abundance: NA; CDR3nt: TGCGCCAGCAGCTTGAGAGGCCAGGCCTACGAGCAGTACTTC; CDR3aa: CASSLRGQAYEQYF
j_gene: TRBJ2-5; d_gene: NA; v_gene: TRBV5-4; abundance: NA; CDR3nt: TGTGCCAGCAGCTTGAGCACGGCGGAGACCCAGTACTTC; CDR3aa: CASSLSTAETQYF
j_gene: TRBJ2-1; d_gene: NA; v_gene: TRBV29-1; abundance: NA; CDR3nt: TGCAGCGGCAAAACAGGGCCCAATGAGCAGTTCTTC; CDR3aa: CSGKTGPNEQFF
j_gene: TRBJ1-1; d_gene: TRBD1; v_gene: TRBV29-1; abundance: NA; CDR3nt: TGCAGCGTTTCGGACAGGGTAAACACTGAAGCTTTCTTT; CDR3aa: CSVSDRVNTEAFF
j_gene: TRBJ2-3; d_gene: TRBD2; v_gene: TRBV28; abundance: many; CDR3nt: TGTGCCAGCAGTTGGACTAGCGGCACAGATACGCAGTATTTT; CDR3aa: CASSWTSGTDTQYF
j_gene: TRBJ1-2; d_gene: NA; v_gene: TRBV6-5; abundance: NA; CDR3nt: TGTGCCAGCAGACGGATCTATGGCTACACCTTC; CDR3aa: CASRRIYGYTF
j_gene: TRBJ2-3; d_gene: NA; v_gene: TRBV7-9; abundance: medium-sized; CDR3nt: TGTGCCAGCAGCTTAGTTTCGGGGACCACAGATACGCAGTATTTT; CDR3aa: CASSLVSGTTDTQYF
j_gene: TRBJ2-3; d_gene: NA; v_gene: TRBV5-4; abundance: medium-sized; CDR3nt: TGTGCCAGCAGCCGGGGGGCGGGGAATTCTGGCACAGATACGCAGTATTTT; CDR3aa: CASSRGAGNSGTDTQYF
j_gene: TRBJ1-5; d_gene: TRBD1; v_gene: TRBV12-3/TRBV12-4; abundance: many; CDR3nt: TGTGCCAGCAGTGCCGGGACAGGGGTACAAAATCAGCCCCAGCATTTT; CDR3aa: CASSAGTGVQNQPQHF
j_gene: TRBJ1-4; d_gene: TRBD1; v_gene: TRBV28; abundance: medium-sized; CDR3nt: TGTGCCAGCAGTGGTCCCGGGACAGGGTTCTTAGGAAAACTGTTTTTT; CDR3aa: CASSGPGTGFLGKLFF
j_gene: TRBJ2-5; d_gene: NA; v_gene: TRBV6-1; abundance: many; CDR3nt: TGTGCCAGCGTTGGGAGCGTTTGGGACCCTTCGTACCAAGAGACCCAGTACTTC; CDR3aa: CASVGSVWDPSYQETQYF
j_gene: TRBJ2-1; d_gene: NA; v_gene: TRBV5-5; abundance: many; CDR3nt: TGTGCCAGCAGCTTGAAAAGTGGTGCGGCGAGCTCCTACAATGAGCAGTTCTTC; CDR3aa: CASSLKSGAASSYNEQFF
j_gene: TRBJ2-7; d_gene: NA; v_gene: TRBV11-2; abundance: many; CDR3nt: TGTGCCAGCAGCTTAGGGTTAAGCTGGAGATACGAGCAGTACTTC; CDR3aa: CASSLGLSWRYEQYF
j_gene: TRBJ1-3; d_gene: NA; v_gene: TRBV25-1; abundance: medium-sized; CDR3nt: TGTGCCACGGGGGACTCTGGAAACACCATATATTTT; CDR3aa: CATGDSGNTIYF
j_gene: TRBJ2-5; d_gene: NA; v_gene: TRBV6-5; abundance: medium-sized; CDR3nt: TGTGCCAGCAGTTTTCGACGGGTAGGGACCAAAGAGACCCAGTACTTC; CDR3aa: CASSFRRVGTKETQYF